This TCR beta chain came from a study of blood T cell repertoires in COVID-19. In the study overall: Samples representing acute and convalescent COVID-19 were sourced from the United States, Italy and Spain. The analysed material was cDNA or gDNA that came from T cells, B-cell-depleted T cells, or PBMCs.

As originally analysed: Nucleated cell number was recorded as an estimate derived from reference gene primer amplification. Produced via immunoSEQ multiplex PCR; TCRdb's table is partial and in-frame only. D and trimming come from the DNA, and the V and J calls and clone size come from that table. The table records 150,000 to 170,000 clones, about 79% of them present only once. CDR1 is SGHRS, CDR2 YFSETQ, per germline. Trimming cost V 4 bases and J 3 bases, with 17 bases left between them. The CDR3 runs to 16 residues. The TCR sequence derives from a woman in her sixties with acute or convalescent COVID-19. The specimen was peripheral blood. The chain joins TRBV5-1 to TRBJ1-5, with D tentatively TRBD1 (5 bases). The CDR3 DNA reads as TGCGCCAGCAGCCCTGGCGGGGCAGGCAACAATCAGCCCCAGCATTTT. This codes for CASSPGGAGNNQPQHF.